This T cell receptor beta chain was captured by sequencing in a study of blood T cells in healthy people across ages. Points from the study as a whole: Both naive CD4+ cell counts and diversity were greater in long-lived donors than in aged donors.

This clonotype was counted only a few times. Its specificity is unknown. The CDR3 is made up of 15 amino acids. V lost 10 bases and J lost 0, with 18 bases in between. Germline assignment: CDR1 MGHDK and CDR2 SYGVNS. The authors ran a second PCR of about 7 to 11 cycles using a sample-barcoded 5' primer and a J-beta primer mix. Template switching added a 12-random-nucleotide identifier to every cDNA molecule. Each CDR3 protein gets one entry after TCRdb re-called the 5' RACE reads with MiXCR. Found here are hundreds of thousands of distinct CDR3 sequences, 56% of them singletons; the top ten hold roughly 25%.

Material for sequencing was blood. The TCR comes from a man aged 35 to 55 in good health. J is TRBJ2-5 and V is TRBV25-1, with D possibly TRBD2 on 5 matching bases. The CDR3 DNA is TGTGCCACTCGGGAAAGAGGGCTCTACCAAGAGACCCAGTACTTC. It encodes CATRERGLYQETQYF.